The entry that follows covers one T cell receptor (beta chain) sequence. The data derive from a study of blood T cell repertoires in COVID-19. Study-level background: There were acute and convalescent COVID-19 samples, and they came from the United States, Italy and Spain. PBMCs, B-cell-depleted T cells, or T cells provided the cDNA or gDNA that made up the material.

Germline assignment: CDR1 LNHNV and CDR2 YYDKDF (reference sequence). This CDR3 contains 17 residues. The V segment lost 1 base and the J segment 0 bases; nucleotides outside the gene matches: 6. The authors' processing: Scientists estimated how many nucleated cells there were by amplifying reference gene primers. The assay was immunoSEQ multiplex PCR, and TCRdb's table has in-frame clones only and misses some. The DNA was the basis for D and trimming; V, J and clone size are from that table. The table lists around 80,000 clones, over 75% of them singletons, with about 12% in the top ten. The receptor comes from a man aged 80 or over with acute or convalescent COVID-19. This rearrangement joins TRBV15 to TRBJ1-3; 7 bases agree with TRBD1. The specimen sequenced was peripheral blood. The CDR3 here is CATSRVIRTGSGNTIYF. In nucleotides, the CDR3 is TGTGCCACCAGCAGAGTAATAAGGACAGGCTCTGGAAACACCATATATTTT.